This TCR beta chain was found in a study of cytomegalovirus exposure and HLA in healthy donors. General study results and limits: In vitro work confirmed that a few CMV-associated chains recognize CMV antigens. There were several of the most significant clusters that appeared linked to common viral pathogens in a later analysis. According to reports, the classifier identified cytomegalovirus status with high specificity and sensitivity. An analysis was carried out at a later point. It showed that HLA-associated TCR beta chains were more clonally expanded than equally common non-associated chains.

CDR1 is SGHTA, CDR2 FQGTGA, per germline. This CDR3 has 18 amino acids. V gave up 5 bases and J gave up 4 bases; unmatched junction bases: 7. Of note for this clone: Its antigen is undetermined.

The PCR contained 60 Vbeta and 13 Jbeta primers. Repertoires were generated with immunoSEQ multiplex PCR, while TCRdb's copy carries only in-frame clones and drops some. The sample yields 95,000 to 100,000 clones, under 80% seen once. This receptor was obtained from a man in his forties in good health and CMV-seropositive. The chain combines TRBV7-3 with TRBJ2-2; 16 bases match TRBD2. Specimen: PBMCs. CDR3 bases: TGTGCCAGCAGCCGAACCGGGACTAGCGGGGGGGCCACCGGGGAGCTGTTTTTT. Its translation: CASSRTGTSGGATGELFF.